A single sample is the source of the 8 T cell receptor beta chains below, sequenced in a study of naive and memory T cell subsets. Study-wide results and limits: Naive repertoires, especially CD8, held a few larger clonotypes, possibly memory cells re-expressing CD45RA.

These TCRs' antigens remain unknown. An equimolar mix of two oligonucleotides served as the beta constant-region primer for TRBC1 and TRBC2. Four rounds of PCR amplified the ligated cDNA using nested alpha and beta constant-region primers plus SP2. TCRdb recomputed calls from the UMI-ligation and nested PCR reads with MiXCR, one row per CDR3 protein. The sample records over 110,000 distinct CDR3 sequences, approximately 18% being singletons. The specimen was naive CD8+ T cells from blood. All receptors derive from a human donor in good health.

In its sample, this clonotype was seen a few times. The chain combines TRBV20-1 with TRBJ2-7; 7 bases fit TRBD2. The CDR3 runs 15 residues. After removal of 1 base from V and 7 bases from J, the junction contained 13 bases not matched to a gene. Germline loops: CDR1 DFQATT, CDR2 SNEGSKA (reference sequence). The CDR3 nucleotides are TGCAGTGCTAGAGGCGGGAGAATCGGGGAGAATGAGCAGTACTTC. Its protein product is CSARGGRIGENEQYF.

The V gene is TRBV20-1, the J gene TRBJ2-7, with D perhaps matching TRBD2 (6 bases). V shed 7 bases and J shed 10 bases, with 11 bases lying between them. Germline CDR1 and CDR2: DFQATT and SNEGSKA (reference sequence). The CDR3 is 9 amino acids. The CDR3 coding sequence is TGCAGTGGACTAGGGCCCCAGTACTTC. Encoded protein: CSGLGPQYF.

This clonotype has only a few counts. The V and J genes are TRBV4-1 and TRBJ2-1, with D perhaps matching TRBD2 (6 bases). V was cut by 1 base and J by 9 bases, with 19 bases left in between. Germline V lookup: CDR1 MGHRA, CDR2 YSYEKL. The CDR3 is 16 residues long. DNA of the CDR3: TGCGCCAGCAGCCAAGTAGCGCCGGGAGCGATGGGTGAGCAGTTCTTC. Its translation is CASSQVAPGAMGEQFF.

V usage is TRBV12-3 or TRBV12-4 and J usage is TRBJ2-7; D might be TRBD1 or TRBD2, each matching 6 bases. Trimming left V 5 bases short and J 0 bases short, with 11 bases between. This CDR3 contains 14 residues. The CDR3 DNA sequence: TGTGCCAGCAGTCCCAGGGGACTCTCCTACGAGCAGTACTTC. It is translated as CASSPRGLSYEQYF.

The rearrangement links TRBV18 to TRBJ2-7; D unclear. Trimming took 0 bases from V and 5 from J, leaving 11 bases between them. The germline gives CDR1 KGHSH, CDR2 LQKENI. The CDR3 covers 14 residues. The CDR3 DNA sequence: TGTGCCAGCTCACCACCTCAGGCTGTCAACGAGCAGTACTTC. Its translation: CASSPPQAVNEQYF.

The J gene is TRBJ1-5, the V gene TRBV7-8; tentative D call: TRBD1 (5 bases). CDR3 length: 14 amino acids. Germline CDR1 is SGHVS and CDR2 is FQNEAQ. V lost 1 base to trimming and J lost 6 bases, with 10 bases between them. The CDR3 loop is CASSLEEGSQPQHF. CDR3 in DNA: TGTGCCAGCAGCTTAGAGGAGGGGAGTCAGCCCCAGCATTTT. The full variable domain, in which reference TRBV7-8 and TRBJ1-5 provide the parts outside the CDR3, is GAGVSQSPRYKVAKRGQDVALRCDPISGHVSLFWYQQALGQGPEFLTYFQNEAQLDKSGLPSDRFFAERPEGSVSTLKIQRTQQEDSAVYLCASSLEEGSQPQHFGDGTRLSIL.

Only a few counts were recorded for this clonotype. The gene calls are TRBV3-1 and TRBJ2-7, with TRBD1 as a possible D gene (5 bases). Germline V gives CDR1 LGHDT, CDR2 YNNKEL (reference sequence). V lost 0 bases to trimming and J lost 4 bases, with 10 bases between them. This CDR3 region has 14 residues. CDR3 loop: CASSQESRVYEQYF. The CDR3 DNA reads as TGTGCCAGCAGCCAAGAAAGCAGGGTATACGAGCAGTACTTC.

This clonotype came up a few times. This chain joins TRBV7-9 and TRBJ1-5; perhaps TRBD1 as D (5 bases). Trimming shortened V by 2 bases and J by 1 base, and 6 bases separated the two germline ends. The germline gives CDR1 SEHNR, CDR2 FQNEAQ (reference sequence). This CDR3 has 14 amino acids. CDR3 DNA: TGTGCCAGCAGCTTATGGGACAGCAATCAGCCCCAGCATTTT. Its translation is CASSLWDSNQPQHF. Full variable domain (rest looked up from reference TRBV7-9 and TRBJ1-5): DTGVSQNPRHKITKRGQNVTFRCDPISEHNRLYWYRQTLGQGPEFLTYFQNEAQLEKSRLLSDRFSAERPKGSFSTLEIQRTEQGDSAMYLCASSLWDSNQPQHFGDGTRLSIL.